This T cell receptor (beta chain) was sequenced for a study of blood T cell repertoires in COVID-19. The repertoire was sequenced with immunoSEQ multiplex PCR; TCRdb's copy has only in-frame clones and lacks some. The sample lists about 160,000 clones, over 80% occurring once. The CDR3 covers 14 residues. V lost 6 bases and J 0 bases, leaving 11 bases between the germline ends. Germline V CDR1 and CDR2: SGHTA, FQGNSA. This receptor was taken from an elderly woman with active or convalescent COVID-19. The specimen sequenced was peripheral blood. The chain employs TRBV7-2 and TRBJ1-2, with D unclear. This CDR3 is CASSPEGANYGYTF. CDR3 in DNA: TGTGCCAGCAGTCCTGAGGGTGCTAACTATGGCTACACCTTC.